These 23 T cell receptor beta chains were sequenced from one sample in a study of T-cell reconstitution after alpha-beta-depleted transplantation in children. Preparing the TCRbeta library involved the use of unique molecular identifiers. From the PCR reads, TCRdb called clonotypes with MiXCR, one entry per CDR3 protein. The data contain 150,000 to 200,000 distinct CDR3 sequences, roughly 6.3% of them seen just once; the ten biggest clones take up under 6%. This specimen was PBMCs, taken before TCRalphabeta/CD19-depleted stem cell transplant. These receptors all stem from a girl in the first two years of life with combined immunodeficiency, due to receive a stem cell transplant.

This clonotype came up many times. The rearrangement links TRBV12-3 or TRBV12-4 to TRBJ2-5; D gene ambiguous. Trimming stripped 5 bases from V and 9 bases from J, with 16 bases between. The CDR3 contains 13 residues. The chain's CDR3 is CASSPSGPYAQYF. The CDR3, as DNA: TGTGCCAGCAGTCCCTCCGGGCCCTACGCCCAGTACTTC.

The sample holds many counts of this clonotype. V and J are TRBV12-3 or TRBV12-4 and TRBJ2-1; D uncertain. The CDR3 is made up of 15 amino acids. The germline V and J ends were trimmed by 2 bases and 9 bases, with 17 bases remaining between them. CDR3 nucleotides: TGTGCCAGCAGTTTAAGTCAGACATCGCTCGGTGAGCAGTTCTTC. Its translation is CASSLSQTSLGEQFF.

This clonotype has a count of ten or more. The chain joins TRBV7-9 to TRBJ1-4, with 10 bases identical to TRBD1. Germline V lookup: CDR1 SEHNR, CDR2 FQNEAQ (reference sequence). The J segment lost 6 bases and the V segment lost 5 bases, leaving 6 bases of the junction unmatched. The CDR3 spans 15 residues. In nucleotides, the CDR3 is TGTGCCAGCAGCCGCCCCGGACAGGGGGATGAAAAACTGTTTTTT. Its translation is CASSRPGQGDEKLFF. Variable domain in full (rest from reference TRBV7-9 and TRBJ1-4): DTGVSQNPRHKITKRGQNVTFRCDPISEHNRLYWYRQTLGQGPEFLTYFQNEAQLEKSRLLSDRFSAERPKGSFSTLEIQRTEQGDSAMYLCASSRPGQGDEKLFFGSGTQLSVL.

This clonotype was counted ten times or more. The chain is built from TRBV24-1 and TRBJ2-3; D may be TRBD2 (6 bases). The CDR3 has 17 amino acids. V was cut by 0 bases and J by 5 bases, with 17 bases left in between. Per the germline V gene, CDR1 is KGHDR and CDR2 is SFDVKD. CDR3 DNA: TGTGCCACCAGTGATTTGTCAACGGCGGGGATGGTAGATACGCAGTATTTT. It translates to CATSDLSTAGMVDTQYF.

The chain employs TRBV20-1 and TRBJ2-3; 8 nucleotides match TRBD2. The CDR3 length is 16 residues. V was clipped by 2 bases and J by 0 bases; unmatched bases: 7. Germline CDR1 DFQATT, CDR2 SNEGSKA (reference sequence). Written as DNA, the CDR3 is TGCAGTGCTAGACTAGCAACTAGCGGCAGCACAGATACGCAGTATTTT. Translated, it gives CSARLATSGSTDTQYF.

This clonotype was counted many times. The CDR3 reads CASSRQGPPNTGELFF. The CDR3 nucleotides are TGCGCCAGCAGCCGCCAGGGACCCCCGAACACCGGGGAGCTGTTTTTT. The rearrangement links TRBV4-3 to TRBJ2-2; D tentatively reads TRBD1 or TRBD2 (5 bases each). Germline assignment: CDR1 LGHNA and CDR2 YSLEER. CDR3 size: 16 residues. V dropped 4 bases and J dropped 0 bases, with 12 bases sitting between them.

This clonotype was counted ten times or more. The rearrangement joins TRBV20-1 to TRBJ2-3; weak D call: TRBD2 (7 bases). The CDR3 is made up of 15 amino acids. CDR1 is DFQATT and CDR2 is SNEGSKA in the germline V gene (reference sequence). The germline V and J ends were trimmed by 6 bases and 8 bases, with 24 bases remaining between them. This chain's CDR3 is CSALRSGGARATQYF. Written as DNA, the CDR3 is TGCAGTGCCCTTAGGTCGGGGGGCGCCCGGGCTACGCAGTATTTT.

This clonotype has a count of ten or more. The CDR3 protein is CASSLVGPNGAFF. DNA for the CDR3: TGTGCCAGCAGTTTAGTCGGCCCCAACGGAGCTTTCTTT. This chain uses TRBV12-3 or TRBV12-4 with TRBJ1-1; unclear D gene. Trimming took 1 base from V and 10 from J, leaving 13 bases between them. The CDR3 has 13 residues.

This clonotype was detected ten times or more. The chain carries TRBV29-1 and TRBJ2-1; D is undetermined. The germline V gene has CDR1 SQVTM and CDR2 ANQGSEA. The CDR3 is 13 amino acids. V lost 7 bases to trimming and J lost 1 base, with 11 bases between them. CDR3 in DNA: TGCAGCGGCATGACTGTTTCCTACAATGAGCAGTTCTTC. It specifies CSGMTVSYNEQFF.

The V and J genes are TRBV20-1 and TRBJ1-6, with 7 nucleotides matching TRBD1. The CDR3 runs to 14 residues. V was pared by 7 bases and J by 5 bases, with 8 bases of the junction left unmatched. CDR1 and CDR2 (germline): DFQATT, SNEGSKA (reference sequence). The CDR3 bases are TGCAGTGGTCAAGGGGGCGGAGATAATTCACCCCTCCACTTT. Its protein is CSGQGGGDNSPLHF.

This clonotype was seen repeatedly, ten times or more. V gene TRBV25-1 combines with J gene TRBJ1-2, with D possibly TRBD1 on 6 matching bases. Germline CDR1 is MGHDK and CDR2 is SYGVNS. This CDR3 has 15 amino acids. The ends were cut back, 0 bases at V and 2 bases at J, with 10 bases in the middle. The CDR3 here is CASSEYARGNYGYTF. CDR3 bases: TGTGCCAGCAGTGAATACGCCAGGGGAAACTATGGCTACACCTTC.

This clonotype has a count of ten or more. The CDR3 DNA follows: TGTGCCAGCAGTTATGATTTGGGGGGCGTCTCCTACAATGAGCAGTTCTTC. Translating gives CASSYDLGGVSYNEQFF. The rearrangement joins TRBV6-5 to TRBJ2-1; D may be TRBD1 or TRBD2 (6 bases each). Germline V gene lookup returns CDR1 MNHEY and CDR2 SVGAGI. CDR3 length: 17 amino acids. V lost 3 bases, J lost 0 bases, and 15 bases lay in between.

This clonotype occurred many times. V gene TRBV20-1 combines with J gene TRBJ1-2; possibly TRBD1 for D (5 bases). The CDR3 extends over 18 amino acids. The V end was cut by 8 bases, the J end by 8 bases, with 36 bases between. Germline V lookup: CDR1 DFQATT, CDR2 SNEGSKA (reference sequence). The CDR3, as DNA: TGCAGTCCCTTTCGACCCGTAAGGTCCAGGGAAACCTTTTTGGGCTACACCTTC. Protein: CSPFRPVRSRETFLGYTF.

This clonotype was seen a handful of times. The rearrangement joins TRBV6-2 or TRBV6-3 to TRBJ2-7; weak D call: TRBD2 (6 bases). The CDR3 has 22 residues. V lost 2 bases, J lost 3 bases, and 35 bases lay in between. Germline V gene lookup returns CDR1 MNHEY and CDR2 SVGEGT. This chain's CDR3 is CASSYGGWVPGSYGTPVYEQYF. CDR3 nucleotide sequence: TGTGCCAGCAGTTACGGAGGATGGGTACCAGGGTCCTATGGGACTCCTGTCTACGAGCAGTACTTC.

This clonotype was recorded at least ten times. The chain recombines TRBV7-9 with TRBJ1-3; D gene ambiguous. The CDR3 is 14 residues long. V lost 1 base and J lost 1, with 5 bases in between. Germline V gene data show CDR1 as SEHNR and CDR2 as FQNEAQ (reference sequence). This CDR3 reads CASSLGGSGNTIYF. The CDR3 region has the DNA TGTGCCAGCAGCTTAGGAGGATCTGGAAACACCATATATTTT.

This clonotype was seen repeatedly, ten times or more. The CDR3 here is CASSYSTGLTGELFF. In DNA form, the CDR3 reads TGTGCCAGCAGTTACTCCACAGGTCTCACCGGGGAGCTGTTTTTT. J is TRBJ2-2 and V is TRBV6-5; D is possibly TRBD1 (5 bases). The V end lost 0 bases, the J end lost 4 bases, and 9 bases lay between the germline ends. CDR1 is MNHEY and CDR2 is SVGAGI in the germline V gene. The CDR3 sequence is 15 residues long.

This clonotype was seen many times. The chain carries TRBV7-3 and TRBJ2-1; possible D gene TRBD1, 6 bases. V was shortened by 2 bases and J by 5 bases, with 10 bases between the two germline ends. Germline V gene sequence: CDR1 SGHTA, CDR2 FQGTGA. The CDR3 extends over 14 amino acids. CDR3 amino acids: CASSLGGPHNEQFF. In DNA, the CDR3 is TGTGCCAGCAGCTTAGGGGGCCCCCACAATGAGCAGTTCTTC. The whole variable domain, filled in from reference TRBV7-3 and TRBJ2-1, reads GAGVSQTPSNKVTEKGKYVELRCDPISGHTALYWYRQSLGQGPEFLIYFQGTGAADDSGLPNDRFFAVRPEGSVSTLKIQRTERGDSAVYLCASSLGGPHNEQFFGPGTRLTVL.

This clonotype was counted many times. The V gene is TRBV20-1, the J gene TRBJ2-1; tentatively, D is TRBD2 (6 bases). From germline, CDR1 is DFQATT and CDR2 SNEGSKA (reference sequence). V lost 0 bases to trimming and J lost 1 base, with 13 bases between them. The CDR3 spans 16 residues. The CDR3 region has the DNA TGCAGTGCTAGAGATCTTTTAGCGGAATCCTACAATGAGCAGTTCTTC. It specifies CSARDLLAESYNEQFF.

This clonotype has at least ten counts. This rearrangement joins TRBV24-1 to TRBJ1-1, with TRBD1 identical over 8 bases. The CDR3 has 14 residues. Germline values: CDR1 KGHDR, CDR2 SFDVKD. The junction had 6 bases not matched to a gene; V was cut back by 4 bases and J by 6 bases. CDR3 protein: CATSETGEGAEAFF. The CDR3 nucleotides are TGTGCCACCAGTGAGACAGGGGAGGGGGCTGAAGCTTTCTTT.

This clonotype occurred many times. A read error may produce the germline difference seen at one junction end. This chain links TRBV9 with TRBJ2-5, with D tentatively TRBD1 (5 bases). The germline CDR1 and CDR2 sequences are SGDLS and YYNGEE. CDR3 length equals 13 residues. The CDR3 reads CAISVVGEETQYF. CDR3 DNA sequence: TGTGCCATCAGCGTAGTAGGGGAAGAGACCCAGTACTTC. The full variable domain, with the rest looked up from reference TRBV9 and TRBJ2-5, is DSGVTQTPKHLITATGQRVTLRCSPRSGDLSVYWYQQSLDQGLQFLIQYYNGEERAKGNILERFSAQQFPDLHSELNLSSLELGDSALYFCAISVVGEETQYFGPGTRLLVL.

This clonotype has ten or more counts. The V and J genes are TRBV12-3 or TRBV12-4 and TRBJ1-3; D not certain. V was pared by 3 bases and J by 0 bases, with 6 bases between. This CDR3 is 14 amino acids long. This CDR3 is CASSFGISGNTIYF. CDR3 sequence (DNA): TGTGCCAGCAGTTTTGGTATCTCTGGAAACACCATATATTTT.

This clonotype was seen at least ten times. The chain couples TRBV7-2 to TRBJ2-3; TRBD2 is a possible D gene (6 bases). Germline CDR1 and CDR2: SGHTA and FQGNSA. V was clipped by 11 bases and J by 0 bases, with 12 bases between them. The CDR3 covers 13 residues. CDR3 amino acids: CAAGKISTDTQYF. CDR3 nucleotides: TGTGCCGCGGGGAAAATTAGCACAGATACGCAGTATTTT.

In this sample, this clonotype turned up many times. This chain uses TRBV12-3 or TRBV12-4 with TRBJ2-5; no definite D call. Trimming took 5 bases from V and 4 from J, leaving 11 bases between them. This CDR3 has 13 amino acids. The CDR3: CASSPDRAETQYF. The CDR3, as DNA: TGTGCCAGCAGTCCGGACCGGGCAGAGACCCAGTACTTC.